Reported below is one T cell receptor (beta chain). This sample is part of a study of blood T cell repertoires in COVID-19. Sequenced by immunoSEQ multiplex PCR; TCRdb stores in-frame clones only, minus some. The sample gives hundreds of thousands of clones, 88% of which show up once; more than 5.5% is in the top ten. V lost 6 bases, J lost 0 bases, and 8 bases lay in between. The CDR3 covers 13 residues. Germline V gives CDR1 SNHLY, CDR2 FYNNEI. Seattle researchers signed up patients amid active infection and tracked them longitudinally. The sample consisted of peripheral blood. The rearrangement links TRBV2 to TRBJ1-1; no clear D gene. The receptor's source is a woman aged 70 to 79 with COVID-19, enrolled during active disease. CDR3 nucleotide sequence: TGTGCCAGCAGACTCGAGATGAACACTGAAGCTTTCTTT. As protein: CASRLEMNTEAFF.